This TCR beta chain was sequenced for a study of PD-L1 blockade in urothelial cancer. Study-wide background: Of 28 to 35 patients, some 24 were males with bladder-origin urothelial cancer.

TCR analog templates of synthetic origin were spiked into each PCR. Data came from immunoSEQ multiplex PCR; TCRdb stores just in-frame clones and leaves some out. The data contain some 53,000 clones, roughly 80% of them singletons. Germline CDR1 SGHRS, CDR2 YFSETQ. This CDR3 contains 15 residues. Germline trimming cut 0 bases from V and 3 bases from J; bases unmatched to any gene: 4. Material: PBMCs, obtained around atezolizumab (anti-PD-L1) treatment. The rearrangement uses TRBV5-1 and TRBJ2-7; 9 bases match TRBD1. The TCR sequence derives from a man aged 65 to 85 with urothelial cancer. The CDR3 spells CASSLVDRGNYEQYF. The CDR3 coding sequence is TGCGCCAGCAGCTTGGTGGACAGGGGCAACTACGAGCAGTACTTC.